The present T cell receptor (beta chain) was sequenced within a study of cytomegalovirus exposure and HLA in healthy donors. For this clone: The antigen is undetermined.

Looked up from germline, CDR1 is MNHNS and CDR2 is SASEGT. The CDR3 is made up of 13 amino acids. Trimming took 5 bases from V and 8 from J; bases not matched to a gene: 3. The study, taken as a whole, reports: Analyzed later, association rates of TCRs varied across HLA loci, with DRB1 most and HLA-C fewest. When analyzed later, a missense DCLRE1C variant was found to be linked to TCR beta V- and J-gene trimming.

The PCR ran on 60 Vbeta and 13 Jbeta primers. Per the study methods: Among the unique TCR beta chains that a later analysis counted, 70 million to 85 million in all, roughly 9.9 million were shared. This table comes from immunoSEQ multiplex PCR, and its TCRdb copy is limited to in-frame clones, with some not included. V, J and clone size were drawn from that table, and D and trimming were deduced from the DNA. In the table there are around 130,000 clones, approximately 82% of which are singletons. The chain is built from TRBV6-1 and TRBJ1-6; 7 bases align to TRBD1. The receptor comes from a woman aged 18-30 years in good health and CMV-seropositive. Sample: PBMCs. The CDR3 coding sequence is TGTGCCAGCAGTACAGGGGACCATTCACCCCTCCACTTT. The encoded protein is CASSTGDHSPLHF.